The sequence of this TCR beta chain was determined in a study of technical replicates of blood from a few donors listed by TCRdb under 2017. Libraries were prepared through the immunoSEQ multiplex PCR assay. Here the immuneACCESS table is served through TCRdb, limited to in-frame sequences with V and J called. Missing clones are a known gap in these copies; in checked studies unresolved V genes cover under half, and the rest lacks a known reason. This sample holds around 80,000 clones; approximately 98% were observed only once. The leading ten clones occupy approximately 0.2% of the sample. Concerning this clone itself: What antigen it recognizes has not been identified. Base quality data are lacking; no much larger clone is found one base away.

CDR3 length: 16 amino acids, cysteine to phenylalanine. The only DNA kept is the CDR3, 48 bases in frame from the first base. Trimming removed 5 bases from V and 0 bases from J, leaving 16 bases between the germline ends. The germline V gene (reference sequence) sets CDR1 to MNHNY and CDR2 to SVGAGI. The sequenced sample was T cells isolated from PBMCs. The V gene is TRBV6-6 and the J gene is TRBJ1-1, with a weak D call of TRBD1 (5 bases match). The receptor comes from a human donor in good health. Here the CDR3 is given as CASSQRPAGMNTEAFF. In nucleotide form, the sequence is TGTGCCAGCAGTCAACGACCAGCAGGGATGAACACTGAAGCTTTCTTT.